These 18 T cell receptor beta chains were sequenced from one sample in a study of Ad26.COV2.S vaccination and SARS-CoV-2 variants. Profiled with immunoSEQ multiplex PCR; TCRdb holds only in-frame clones, not every one. Altogether about 370,000 clones are present, 89% being singletons, with the ten largest covering under 2%. Treatment defined: roughly 19 received Ad26.COV2.S at low or high dose, single or two shots; a few received placebo; per-sample allocation not given. Collection of the samples took place on day 63 after the first injection of vaccine or placebo. This sample comprised peripheral blood, obtained in a trial of Ad26.COV2.S vaccine versus placebo. The origin of the receptors is a person aged 18-60 years who received the Ad26.COV2.S COVID-19 vaccine or a placebo.

The CDR3 loop reads CASSLIEQTGELFF. CDR3 bases: TGTGCCAGCAGCCTCATCGAACAGACCGGGGAGCTGTTTTTT. The chain joins TRBV14 to TRBJ2-2; no clear D. Germline assignment: CDR1 SGHDN and CDR2 FVKESK. There are 14 residues in the CDR3. V gave up 4 bases and J gave up 5 bases, with 11 bases separating them.

This clone was seen only a few times. The J gene is TRBJ2-2, the V gene TRBV29-1; TRBD2 matches 8 bases. V was pared by 6 bases and J by 1 base, with 10 bases of the junction left unmatched. Germline values: CDR1 SQVTM, CDR2 ANQGSEA. The CDR3 has 16 residues. CDR3 bases: TGCAGCGTCGAGGATCGAGCGGGGGAGAACACCGGGGAGCTGTTTTTT. Protein product: CSVEDRAGENTGELFF.

This clone was found once. The gene calls are TRBV12-2 and TRBJ1-4. TRBV12-2 is a known pseudogene. This CDR3 contains 19 residues. The CDR3 protein is CASRRGARDRPATNEKLFF. Written as DNA, the CDR3 is TGTGCAAGTCGCCGGGGGGCCCGGGACAGACCTGCAACTAATGAAAAACTGTTTTTT.

The gene calls are TRBV18 and TRBJ1-1; D gene ambiguous. Germline V CDR1 and CDR2: KGHSH, LQKENI. The CDR3 extends over 15 amino acids. The V end lost 3 bases, the J end lost 5 bases, and 16 bases lay between the germline ends. The CDR3 protein is CASSPQSKSGTEAFF. The CDR3, as DNA: TGTGCCAGCTCACCGCAAAGCAAGTCTGGGACTGAAGCTTTCTTT.

The V call is TRBV28, the J call TRBJ2-5; TRBD1 aligns across 7 bases. With V trimmed by 3 bases and J by 4 bases, 8 bases remained unmatched. This CDR3 is built from 15 residues. Per the germline V gene, CDR1 is MDHEN and CDR2 is SYDVKM. The CDR3 here is CASSFRDREIETQYF. In DNA, the CDR3 is TGTGCCAGCAGTTTCCGGGACAGAGAAATAGAGACCCAGTACTTC.

This clone was recorded a few times. The chain combines TRBV27 with TRBJ1-2; 10 bases line up with TRBD1. With V trimmed by 5 bases and J by 8 bases, 8 bases remained unmatched. Germline V gene lookup returns CDR1 MNHEY and CDR2 SMNVEV (reference sequence). The CDR3 has 14 residues. The CDR3 bases are TGTGCCAGCAGTCCAGCCGGGACAGGGGACGGCTACACCTTC. Its translation: CASSPAGTGDGYTF.

The chain links TRBV18 to TRBJ2-3; TRBD2 matches 7 bases. Trimming removed 2 bases from V and 2 bases from J; junction bases left unmatched: 7. The germline CDR1 and CDR2 sequences are KGHSH and LQKENI. CDR3 size: 16 residues. CDR3 region: CASSPTPSGATDTQYF. CDR3 DNA sequence: TGTGCCAGCTCACCAACACCTAGCGGAGCCACAGATACGCAGTATTTT. Filled out from reference TRBV18 and TRBJ2-3, the complete variable domain reads NAGVMQNPRHLVRRRGQEARLRCSPMKGHSHVYWYRQLPEEGLKFMVYLQKENIIDESGMPKERFSAEFPKEGPSILRIQQVVRGDSAAYFCASSPTPSGATDTQYFGPGTRLTVL.

V gene TRBV19 combines with J gene TRBJ2-3, with 7 bases lining up with TRBD1. The junction had 7 bases not matched to a gene; V was cut back by 5 bases and J by 2 bases. CDR3 length: 15 amino acids. CDR1 is LNHDA, CDR2 SQIVND, per germline (reference sequence). This CDR3 reads CASSELGQYTDTQYF. Here the CDR3 DNA reads TGTGCCAGTAGTGAACTGGGACAGTACACAGATACGCAGTATTTT.

The rearrangement uses TRBV7-9 and TRBJ1-3; D may be TRBD1 (6 bases). Germline loops: CDR1 SEHNR, CDR2 FQNEAQ (reference sequence). V was cut by 3 bases and J by 3 bases, with 6 bases left in between. The CDR3 is made up of 13 amino acids. The CDR3 region has the DNA TGTGCCAGCAGCTTGGACAGTGGAAACACCATATATTTT. Its protein product is CASSLDSGNTIYF.

The chain uses TRBV3-1 (or the pseudogene TRBV3-2) and TRBJ2-3; 14 nucleotides agree with TRBD2. This CDR3 is built from 16 residues. V shed 4 bases, J shed 4 bases, and the junction held 4 bases outside the gene matches. Germline V gene lookup returns CDR1 LGHDT and CDR2 YNNKEL (reference sequence). The CDR3 DNA follows: TGTGCCAGCAGCCGGTTGGGACTAGCGGGAGCAGATACGCAGTATTTT. Translated: CASSRLGLAGADTQYF.

The chain links TRBV15 to TRBJ2-7; 7 bases match TRBD1. This CDR3 has 13 residues. Per germline, CDR1 LNHNV and CDR2 YYDKDF (reference sequence). Trimming at V came to 2 bases and at J to 7 bases, leaving 5 bases not matched to a gene. The CDR3 nucleotides are TGTGCCACCAGCAGAAGGACAGGTCTAGAGCAGTACTTC. It is translated as CATSRRTGLEQYF.

The gene calls are TRBV19 and TRBJ2-2; 8 bases are a match to TRBD1. CDR1 and CDR2 from the germline V gene are LNHDA and SQIVND (reference sequence). V lost 5 bases to trimming and J lost 4 bases; unmatched junction nucleotides: 6. The CDR3 extends over 15 amino acids. The DNA of the CDR3 is TGTGCCAGTAGTGTTGGGGACAGGTCCACCGGGGAGCTGTTTTTT. Amino acids: CASSVGDRSTGELFF.

This chain links TRBV6-5 with TRBJ2-2; D is uncertain. Between the trimmed V and J ends, which lost 9 bases and 0 bases, there was a span of 8 bases. Germline CDR1 MNHEY, CDR2 SVGAGI. This CDR3 has 13 residues. The CDR3 DNA is TGTGCCAGTGGGATGGCGAACACCGGGGAGCTGTTTTTT. Protein sequence: CASGMANTGELFF.

The chain is built from TRBV28 and TRBJ2-1, with 7 bases matching TRBD2. Unmatched junction bases numbered 5, after V lost 6 bases and J lost 3 bases. Germline CDR1 MDHEN, CDR2 SYDVKM. The CDR3 has 14 residues. The CDR3 nucleotides read TGTGCCAGCAGCCCAGGGAGGGACTACAATGAGCAGTTCTTC. As protein: CASSPGRDYNEQFF.

The V and J genes are TRBV5-1 and TRBJ2-3; D uncertain. Trimming took 5 bases from V and 0 from J, leaving 10 bases between them. CDR3 length: 14 residues. The germline V gene has CDR1 SGHRS and CDR2 YFSETQ. The CDR3 reads CASRKRPSTDTQYF. In DNA, the CDR3 is TGCGCCAGCAGGAAGCGCCCTAGCACAGATACGCAGTATTTT.

This clone was seen once. The rearrangement links TRBV28 to TRBJ1-6; D is undetermined. The length of the CDR3 is 16 residues. Trimming shortened V by 2 bases and J by 1 base, and 9 bases separated the two germline ends. Per germline, CDR1 MDHEN and CDR2 SYDVKM. The CDR3 region has the DNA TGTGCCAGCAGTTTAACAACCGGGTCCTATAATTCACCCCTCCACTTT. Protein: CASSLTTGSYNSPLHF.

The chain employs TRBV5-1 and TRBJ2-5, with D tentatively TRBD2 (7 bases). The CDR3 is 16 residues long. CDR1 is SGHRS and CDR2 is YFSETQ in the germline V gene. The germline V and J ends were trimmed by 0 bases and 6 bases, with 18 bases remaining between them. The CDR3 region is CASSLASGTGAKTQYF. CDR3 in DNA: TGCGCCAGCAGCTTGGCCAGCGGGACGGGGGCGAAGACCCAGTACTTC.

The J gene is TRBJ1-1, the V gene TRBV7-3; 10 nucleotides match TRBD1. V was clipped by 5 bases and J by 3 bases; unmatched bases: 6. CDR1 is SGHTA and CDR2 is FQGTGA in the germline V gene. The CDR3 consists of 15 residues. CDR3 nucleotide sequence: TGTGCCAGCAGCACCGACAGGGGGCGAGACACTGAAGCTTTCTTT. This codes for CASSTDRGRDTEAFF. Together with reference TRBV7-3 and TRBJ1-1, the CDR3 gives the full variable domain: GAGVSQTPSNKVTEKGKYVELRCDPISGHTALYWYRQSLGQGPEFLIYFQGTGAADDSGLPNDRFFAVRPEGSVSTLKIQRTERGDSAVYLCASSTDRGRDTEAFFGQGTRLTVV.